Detailed here is one T cell receptor beta chain. Donors were healthy HIV-negative adults without recently reported acute infections or vaccinations. Between the trimmed V and J ends, which lost 4 bases and 13 bases, there was a span of 15 bases. The V gene's germline CDR1 is SGHKS and CDR2 YYEKEE (reference sequence). The CDR3 is 12 residues long. The record originates from a study of shared clonotypes between healthy human individuals. Study-wide context: A few men and two women, aged 18 to 49, were donors.

Assay: immunoSEQ multiplex PCR; the TCRdb copy retains only in-frame clones and omits some. The sample shows about half a million clones, approximately 82% of them seen only once. Sequenced sample: PBMCs. The receptor comes from a woman aged 40 to 49 in good health. Some clones in this sample may be carry-over from other donors' samples. This chain connects TRBV5-5 to TRBJ2-1, with D perhaps TRBD1 (5 bases). The CDR3 DNA follows: TGTGCCAGCAGCCGTCATCAAGGGGTCCAGTTCTTC. Amino acids: CASSRHQGVQFF.